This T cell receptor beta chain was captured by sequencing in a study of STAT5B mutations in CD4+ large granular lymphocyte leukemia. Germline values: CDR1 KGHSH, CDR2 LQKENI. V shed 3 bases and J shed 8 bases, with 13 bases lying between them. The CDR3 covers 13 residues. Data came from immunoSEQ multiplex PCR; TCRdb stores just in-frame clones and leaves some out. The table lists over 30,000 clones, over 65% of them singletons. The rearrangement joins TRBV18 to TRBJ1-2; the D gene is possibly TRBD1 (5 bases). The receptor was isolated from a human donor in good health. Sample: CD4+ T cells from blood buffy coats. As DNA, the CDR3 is TGTGCCAGCTCACCGGGCGGGGCTTGGGGCTACACCTTC. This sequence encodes CASSPGGAWGYTF.